The clone carrying this TCR beta chain was detected ten times or more. The antigen remains unidentified. The investigators amplified TCR beta CDR3 regions from RNA transcripts. First-round RT-PCR targeting the TCR CDR3 was performed with the HTBI primer set. Using its own MiXCR run on the multiplex PCR reads, TCRdb lists one record per CDR3 protein. The sample has 350,000 to 400,000 distinct CDR3 sequences; around 14% are singletons. The sample comes from a study of T cells in Graves' hyperthyroidism and ophthalmopathy. Study-level background: Once the initial diagnosis was made, peripheral blood was obtained before any treatment. Findings and limits, study-wide: Blood also contained most expanded thyroid clonotypes above 0.001.

No progression to ophthalmopathy during 18 months of follow-up defined stable disease. Newly diagnosed patients aged 18 to 65 had hyperthyroidism of under 2 months' duration. This CDR3 is built from 15 residues. Germline V lookup: CDR1 SNHLY, CDR2 FYNNEI. Trimming cost V 6 bases and J 0 bases; bases outside gene matches: 1. The V call is TRBV2, the J call TRBJ2-2; 10 bases line up with TRBD1. The material sequenced was blood. This clonotype was sampled from a woman in her twenties or thirties with Graves' hyperthyroidism. The CDR3 loop is CASRDRGTNTGELFF. In DNA, the CDR3 is TGTGCCAGCAGGGACAGGGGGACGAACACCGGGGAGCTGTTTTTT. The variable domain in full, completed from reference TRBV2 and TRBJ2-2, reads EPEVTQTPSHQVTQMGQEVILRCVPISNHLYFYWYRQILGQKVEFLVSFYNNEISEKSEIFDDQFSVERPDGSNFTLKIRSTKLEDSAMYFCASRDRGTNTGELFFGEGSRLTVL.